Given below is one T cell receptor (beta chain) in context. The data were obtained in a study of blood T cell repertoires in COVID-19. Method: immunoSEQ multiplex PCR; TCRdb's copy keeps in-frame clones and lacks some. The sample holds hundreds of thousands of clones, 90% seen once. This CDR3 has 15 amino acids. Germline CDR1 is SGHRS and CDR2 is YFSETQ. Between the trimmed V and J ends, which lost 4 bases and 1 base, there was a span of 12 bases. This receptor was obtained from a woman under 30 with acute COVID-19. The chain is built from TRBV5-1 and TRBJ1-5; a possible D gene is TRBD1 (6 bases). Source material: PBMCs or T cells enriched from blood (not recorded which). Here the CDR3 reads CASSLGGESNQPQHF. CDR3 bases: TGCGCCAGCAGCCTGGGGGGCGAAAGCAATCAGCCCCAGCATTTT. Combining the CDR3 with reference TRBV5-1 and TRBJ1-5 gives the whole variable domain KAGVTQTPRYLIKTRGQQVTLSCSPISGHRSVSWYQQTPGQGLQFLFEYFSETQRNKGNFPGRFSGRQFSNSRSEMNVSTLELGDSALYLCASSLGGESNQPQHFGDGTRLSIL.